This TCR beta chain was documented in a study of shared clonotypes between healthy human individuals. Study summary: CD4 naive and memory got three plates each, CD8 naive two, CD8 memory one.

The deep-level immunoSEQ assay was used. In the source study's methods: Filtering was not the same, since immunoSEQ gave junction-only sequences without quality scores. Clones were read by immunoSEQ multiplex PCR, and TCRdb kept only the in-frame ones, dropping some. V and J calls and clone size are given by that table; D and trimming were obtained from the DNA. The repertoire includes 850,000 to 1,100,000 clones, about 80% of them detected once, and about 0.89% sits in the top ten. The CDR3 covers 12 residues. V shed 5 bases and J shed 8 bases, with 10 bases lying between them. CDR1 SGHTA and CDR2 FQGNSA come from the germline V gene. This clone was picked up many times. Antigen: not known. Whole-study findings and limits: Genetic and exposure-history diversity was limited by the small donor number.

Sample: memory CD4+ T cells from PBMCs. Subset described: CD45RA-negative fraction. The sequence came from a man between 18 and 29 years old in good health. Some clones in this sample may be carry-over from other donors' samples. V is TRBV7-2 and J is TRBJ2-1; D gene uncertain. CDR3 residues: CASSRTLDEQFF. As DNA, the CDR3 is TGTGCCAGCAGCAGAACCTTGGATGAGCAGTTCTTC.